This entry lists 6 T cell receptor beta chains sequenced from one sample in a study of T cell changes during pregnancy in multiple sclerosis (dated by TCRdb to between 2018 and 2020). Libraries came from the immunoSEQ multiplex PCR assay. TCRdb limited this immuneACCESS table to in-frame rearrangements with V and J called. A share of clones is missing; checked studies link under half to unresolved V genes, and the rest is unexplained. The sample table contains 45,000 to 60,000 clones; only one count was recorded for 93% of them. Of the sample, 1.5% to 2% falls within the top ten clones. Sample: peripheral blood, taken in the second trimester of pregnancy. All receptors come from a female donor with multiple sclerosis, enrolled in a pregnancy study.

The CDR3: CASSPPTGKDTEAFF. The CDR3 nucleotides are TGTGCCAGCTCACCACCGACAGGGAAGGACACTGAAGCTTTCTTT. This rearrangement joins TRBV18 to TRBJ1-1, with TRBD1 identical over 7 bases. Per the germline V gene, CDR1 is KGHSH and CDR2 is LQKENI. Germline trimming cut 0 bases from V and 3 bases from J; bases unmatched to any gene: 4. The CDR3 extends over 15 amino acids.

The chain combines TRBV19 with TRBJ2-5; 8 positions agree with TRBD2. J lost 5 bases, V lost 3 bases, and 20 bases had no gene match. Germline V gene sequence: CDR1 LNHDA, CDR2 SQIVND (reference sequence). The CDR3 runs to 19 residues. The CDR3 nucleotides are TGTGCCAGTAGTATCGGAGCCAGCGGAGCGGGAGTCCGGTGGGAGACCCAGTACTTC. Its protein is CASSIGASGAGVRWETQYF.

The chain joins TRBV5-4 to TRBJ1-1, with 8 bases lining up with TRBD1. V dropped 3 bases and J dropped 4; count of bases not matched to a gene: 5. This CDR3 region has 14 residues. CDR1 and CDR2 from the germline V gene are SGHNT and YYREEE (reference sequence). The CDR3 spells CASSSGGVGTEAFF. As DNA, the CDR3 is TGTGCCAGCAGCTCAGGGGGCGTCGGCACTGAAGCTTTCTTT.

This clone was observed once. V and J are TRBV5-1 and TRBJ2-3; D may be TRBD1 (7 bases). The ends were cut back, 1 base at V and 6 bases at J, with 18 bases in the middle. Germline lookup yields CDR1 SGHRS and CDR2 YFSETQ. The CDR3 length is 16 residues. CDR3 nucleotides: TGCGCCAGCAGCTTGTCGGGCGGAGGGGGCGTGGATACGCAGTATTTT. The encoded protein is CASSLSGGGGVDTQYF.

This chain links TRBV7-2 with TRBJ2-3; TRBD2 agrees at 12 bases. The CDR3 is 17 amino acids. The V gene end was trimmed by 1 base and the J gene end by 5 bases; junction bases not matched to a gene: 7. Germline V gives CDR1 SGHTA, CDR2 FQGNSA. This CDR3 is CASSLVPSGRAGDTQYF. The CDR3 DNA is TGTGCCAGCAGCTTAGTTCCTAGCGGGAGGGCCGGAGATACGCAGTATTTT. Full variable domain (rest looked up from reference TRBV7-2 and TRBJ2-3): GAGVSQSPSNKVTEKGKDVELRCDPISGHTALYWYRQSLGQGLEFLIYFQGNSAPDKSGLPSDRFSAERTGGSVSTLTIQRTQQEDSAVYLCASSLVPSGRAGDTQYFGPGTRLTVL.

The chain employs TRBV9 and TRBJ2-2; 8 bases align to TRBD1. CDR3 length: 17 amino acids. Germline CDR1 and CDR2: SGDLS and YYNGEE. Unmatched junction bases numbered 14, after V lost 5 bases and J lost 5 bases. The CDR3 nucleotides are TGTGCCAGCAGTCACATCACATGGCAGGGGGCAACCGGGGAGCTGTTTTTT. Protein sequence: CASSHITWQGATGELFF.